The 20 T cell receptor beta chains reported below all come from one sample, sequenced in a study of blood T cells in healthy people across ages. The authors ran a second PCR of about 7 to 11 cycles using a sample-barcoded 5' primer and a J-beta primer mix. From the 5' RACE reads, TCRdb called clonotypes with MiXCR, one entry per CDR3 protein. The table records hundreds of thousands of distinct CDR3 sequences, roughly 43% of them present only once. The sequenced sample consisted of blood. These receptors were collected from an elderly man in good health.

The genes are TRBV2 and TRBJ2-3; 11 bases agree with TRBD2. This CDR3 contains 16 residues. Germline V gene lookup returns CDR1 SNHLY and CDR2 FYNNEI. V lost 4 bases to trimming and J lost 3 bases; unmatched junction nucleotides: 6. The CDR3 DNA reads TGTGCCAGCAGTGTTAGTAGCGGGAGGGGTACAGATACGCAGTATTTT. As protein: CASSVSSGRGTDTQYF.

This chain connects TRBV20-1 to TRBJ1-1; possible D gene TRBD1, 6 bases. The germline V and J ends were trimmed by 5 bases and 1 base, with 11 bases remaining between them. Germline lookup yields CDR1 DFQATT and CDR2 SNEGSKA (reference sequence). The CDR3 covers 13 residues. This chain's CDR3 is CSAGGPSNTEAFF. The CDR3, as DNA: TGCAGTGCTGGGGGCCCCTCGAACACTGAAGCTTTCTTT.

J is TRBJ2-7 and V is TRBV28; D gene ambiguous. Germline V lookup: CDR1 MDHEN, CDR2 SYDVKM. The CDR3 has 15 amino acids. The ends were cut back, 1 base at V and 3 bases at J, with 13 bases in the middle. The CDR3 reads CASSLYRVGLYEQYF. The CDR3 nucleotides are TGTGCCAGCAGTTTATACCGGGTAGGCCTCTACGAGCAGTACTTC.

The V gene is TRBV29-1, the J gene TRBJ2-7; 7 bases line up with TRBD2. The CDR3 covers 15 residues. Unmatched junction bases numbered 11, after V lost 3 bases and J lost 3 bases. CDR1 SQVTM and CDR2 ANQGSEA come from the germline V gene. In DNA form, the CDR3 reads TGCAGCGTTGACGCTGGGGCTAGCGGCATCTACGAGCAGTACTTC. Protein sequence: CSVDAGASGIYEQYF.

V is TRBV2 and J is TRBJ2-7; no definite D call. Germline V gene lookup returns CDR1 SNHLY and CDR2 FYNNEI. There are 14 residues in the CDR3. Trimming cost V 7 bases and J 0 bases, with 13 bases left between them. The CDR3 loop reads CASKPDGSSYEQYF. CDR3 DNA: TGTGCCAGCAAGCCCGACGGAAGCTCCTACGAGCAGTACTTC.

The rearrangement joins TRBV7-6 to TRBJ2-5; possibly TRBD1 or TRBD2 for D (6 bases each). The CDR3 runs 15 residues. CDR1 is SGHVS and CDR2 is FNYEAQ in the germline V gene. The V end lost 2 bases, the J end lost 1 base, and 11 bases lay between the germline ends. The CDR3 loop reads CASSLQEGGQETQYF. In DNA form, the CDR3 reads TGTGCCAGCAGCTTACAAGAGGGGGGCCAAGAGACCCAGTACTTC.

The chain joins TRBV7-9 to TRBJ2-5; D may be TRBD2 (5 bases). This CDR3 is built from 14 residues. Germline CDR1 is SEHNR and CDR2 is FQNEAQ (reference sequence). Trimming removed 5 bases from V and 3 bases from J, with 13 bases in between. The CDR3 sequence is CASSPVTGKETQYF. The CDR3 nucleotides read TGTGCCAGCAGCCCCGTCACGGGGAAAGAGACCCAGTACTTC.

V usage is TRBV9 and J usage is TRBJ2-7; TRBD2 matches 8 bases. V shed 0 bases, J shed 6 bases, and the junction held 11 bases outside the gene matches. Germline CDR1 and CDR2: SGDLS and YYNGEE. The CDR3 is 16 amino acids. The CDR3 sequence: CASSVAPRAGEGEQYF. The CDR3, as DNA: TGTGCCAGCAGCGTAGCCCCAAGAGCGGGAGAGGGCGAGCAGTACTTC.

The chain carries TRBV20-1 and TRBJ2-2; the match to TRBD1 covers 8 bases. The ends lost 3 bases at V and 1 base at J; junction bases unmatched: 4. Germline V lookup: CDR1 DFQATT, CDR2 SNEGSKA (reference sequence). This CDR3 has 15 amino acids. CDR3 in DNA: TGCAGTGCTAGCGTCGGGACAGGGAACACCGGGGAGCTGTTTTTT. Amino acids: CSASVGTGNTGELFF.

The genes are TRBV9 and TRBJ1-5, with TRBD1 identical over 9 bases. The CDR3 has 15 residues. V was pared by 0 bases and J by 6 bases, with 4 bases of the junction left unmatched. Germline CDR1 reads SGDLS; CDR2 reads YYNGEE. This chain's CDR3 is CASSVAGTGPQPQHF. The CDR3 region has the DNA TGTGCCAGCAGCGTAGCTGGGACAGGGCCTCAGCCCCAGCATTTT.

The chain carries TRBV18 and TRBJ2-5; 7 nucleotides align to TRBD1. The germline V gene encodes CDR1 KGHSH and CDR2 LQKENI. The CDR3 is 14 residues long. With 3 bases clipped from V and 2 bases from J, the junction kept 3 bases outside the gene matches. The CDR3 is CASSPLGQQETQYF. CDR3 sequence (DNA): TGTGCCAGCTCACCCCTGGGACAGCAAGAGACCCAGTACTTC. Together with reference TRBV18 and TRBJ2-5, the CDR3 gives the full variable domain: NAGVMQNPRHLVRRRGQEARLRCSPMKGHSHVYWYRQLPEEGLKFMVYLQKENIIDESGMPKERFSAEFPKEGPSILRIQQVVRGDSAAYFCASSPLGQQETQYFGPGTRLLVL.

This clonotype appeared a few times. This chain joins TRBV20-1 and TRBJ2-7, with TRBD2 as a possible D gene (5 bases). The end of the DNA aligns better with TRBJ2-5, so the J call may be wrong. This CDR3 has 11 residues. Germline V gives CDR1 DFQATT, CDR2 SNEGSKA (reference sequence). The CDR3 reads CSARAGRTQYF. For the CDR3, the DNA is TGCAGTGCTAGAGCGGGGAGGACCCAGTACTTC.

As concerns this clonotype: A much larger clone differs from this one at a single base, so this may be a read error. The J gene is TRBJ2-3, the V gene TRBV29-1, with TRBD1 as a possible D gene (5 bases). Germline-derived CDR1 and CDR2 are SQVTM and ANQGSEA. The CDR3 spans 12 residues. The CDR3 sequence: CSVEVNTGTQYF. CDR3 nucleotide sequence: TGCAGCGTTGAAGTAAACACAGGTACGCAGTATTTT.

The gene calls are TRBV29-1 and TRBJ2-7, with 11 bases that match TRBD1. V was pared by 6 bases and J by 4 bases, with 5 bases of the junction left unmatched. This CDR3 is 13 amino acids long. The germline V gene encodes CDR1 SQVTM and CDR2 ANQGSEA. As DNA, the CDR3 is TGCAGCGTCGCCCGGGACAGGGGGTACGAGCAGTACTTC. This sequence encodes CSVARDRGYEQYF.

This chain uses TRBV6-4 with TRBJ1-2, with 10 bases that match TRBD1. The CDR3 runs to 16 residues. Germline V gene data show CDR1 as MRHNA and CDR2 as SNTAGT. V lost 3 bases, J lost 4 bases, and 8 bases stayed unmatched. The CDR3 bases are TGTGCCAGCAGTGAGGGGGACAGGGGACGTTCCTATGGCTACACCTTC. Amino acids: CASSEGDRGRSYGYTF.

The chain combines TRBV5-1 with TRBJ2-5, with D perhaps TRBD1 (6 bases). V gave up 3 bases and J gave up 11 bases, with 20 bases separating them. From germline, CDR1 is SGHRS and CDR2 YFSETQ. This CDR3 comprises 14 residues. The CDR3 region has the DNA TGCGCCAGCAGCTCTGGTGGACAGTCTCGAGAGCAGTACTTC. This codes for CASSSGGQSREQYF.

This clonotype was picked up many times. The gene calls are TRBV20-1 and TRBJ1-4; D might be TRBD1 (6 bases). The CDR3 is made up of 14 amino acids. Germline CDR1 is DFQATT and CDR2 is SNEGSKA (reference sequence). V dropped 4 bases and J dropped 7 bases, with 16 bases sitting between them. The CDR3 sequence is CSATTGIGGEKLFF. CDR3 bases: TGCAGTGCTACCACAGGGATTGGTGGTGAAAAACTGTTTTTT.

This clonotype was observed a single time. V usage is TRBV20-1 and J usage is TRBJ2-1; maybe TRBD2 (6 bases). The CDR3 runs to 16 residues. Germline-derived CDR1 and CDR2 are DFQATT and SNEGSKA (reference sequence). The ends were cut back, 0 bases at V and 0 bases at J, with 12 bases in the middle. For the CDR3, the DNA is TGCAGTGCTAGAGATTTTGGAGGGAGCTCCTACAATGAGCAGTTCTTC. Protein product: CSARDFGGSSYNEQFF.

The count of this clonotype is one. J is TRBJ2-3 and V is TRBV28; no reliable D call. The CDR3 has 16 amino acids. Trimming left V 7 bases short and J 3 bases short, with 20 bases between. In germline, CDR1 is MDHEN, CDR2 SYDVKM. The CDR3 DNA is TGTGCCAGCATAGGAAACGGCGGCATAGGTACAGATACGCAGTATTTT. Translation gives CASIGNGGIGTDTQYF.

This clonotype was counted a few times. The CDR3 region has the DNA TGTGCCAGCAGCCCGGGACAGATATTCCGGACCCAGTACTTC. Its protein is CASSPGQIFRTQYF. V gene TRBV11-2 combines with J gene TRBJ2-5, with 7 bases lining up with TRBD1. The CDR3 covers 14 residues. CDR1 is SGHAT, CDR2 FQNNGV, per germline. V shed 5 bases and J 7 bases; nucleotides not matched to a gene: 10. The whole variable domain, remainder taken from reference TRBV11-2 and TRBJ2-5, is EAGVAQSPRYKIIEKRQSVAFWCNPISGHATLYWYQQILGQGPKLLIQFQNNGVVDDSQLPKDRFSAERLKGVDSTLKIQPAKLEDSAVYLCASSPGQIFRTQYFGPGTRLLVL.